What follows are 9 T cell receptor beta chains derived from one specimen sequenced in a study of metastatic and nonmetastatic thyroid tumors. Nobody among the patients had been given any treatment before thyroid surgery. TCRdb reanalyzed the PCR reads with MiXCR. This table has 35,000 to 50,000 clones, 3% to 3.5% appearing once. Sequencing was carried out using blood. Receptor source: a female donor with papillary thyroid cancer or a benign thyroid nodule (not recorded which). Some clones in this sample may be carry-over from other donors' samples.

The J gene is TRBJ1-5, the V gene TRBV28, with 10 bases identical to TRBD1. The V gene's germline CDR1 is MDHEN and CDR2 SYDVKM. CDR3 size: 18 residues. The trim removed 6 bases at V and 2 bases at J, leaving 13 bases unmatched. DNA of the CDR3: TGTGCCAGCAGAAAAACGGGACAGGGGACCGGTGGCAATCAGCCCCAGCATTTT. It yields the protein CASRKTGQGTGGNQPQHF.

CDR3 sequence reads: CASSVSWSSYNSPLHF. The CDR3 DNA follows: TGTGCCAGCAGTGTATCGTGGAGCTCCTATAATTCACCCCTCCACTTT. This chain joins TRBV6-1 and TRBJ1-6, with unresolved D. The V gene's germline CDR1 is MNHNS and CDR2 SASEGT. The CDR3 loop spans 16 amino acids. Trimming shortened V by 4 bases and J by 0 bases, and 10 bases separated the two germline ends.

In this sample, this clone turned up many times. This chain connects TRBV15 to TRBJ1-5; TRBD1 might be the D (5 bases). The CDR3 is made up of 16 amino acids. V shed 0 bases and J shed 7 bases, with 16 bases lying between them. Germline assignment: CDR1 LNHNV and CDR2 YYDKDF (reference sequence). CDR3 coding DNA: TGTGCCACCAGCAGAGACCCCTACGGGGGGAAGCAGCCCCAGCATTTT. It specifies CATSRDPYGGKQPQHF.

The chain recombines TRBV7-2 with TRBJ2-2; 8 bases are shared with TRBD2. The germline V gene encodes CDR1 SGHTA and CDR2 FQGNSA. The CDR3 consists of 17 residues. V shed 1 base, J shed 7 bases, and the junction held 11 bases outside the gene matches. CDR3 nucleotide sequence: TGTGCCAGCAGCTTAGACGGGAGGGCCATGGGAGGCGGGGAGCTGTTTTTT. It codes for CASSLDGRAMGGGELFF.

At least ten counts were recorded for this clone. This chain uses TRBV12-3 or TRBV12-4 with TRBJ2-7; D call uncertain. Trimming cost V 2 bases and J 2 bases, with 7 bases left between them. This CDR3 is 13 amino acids long. The CDR3 nucleotides read TGTGCCAGCAGTTTAAACTTACCCTACGAGCAGTACTTC. The encoded protein is CASSLNLPYEQYF.

In this sample, this clone turned up a few times. The chain employs TRBV6-2 or TRBV6-3 and TRBJ1-5; a possible D gene is TRBD1 (5 bases). This CDR3 spans 12 amino acids. The germline V gene has CDR1 MNHEY and CDR2 SVGEGT. V was trimmed by 4 bases and J by 9 bases, leaving 10 bases between them. CDR3 sequence: CASSWSGSPQHF. Written as DNA, the CDR3 is TGTGCCAGCAGTTGGTCAGGGTCGCCCCAGCATTTT.

This clone was counted between two and nine times. The CDR3 region is CASSYSTWGEYGYTF. The CDR3 bases are TGTGCCAGCAGTTACTCGACTTGGGGGGAGTATGGCTACACCTTC. The chain carries TRBV6-6 and TRBJ1-2; maybe TRBD1 (5 bases). Germline CDR1 and CDR2: MNHNY and SVGAGI (reference sequence). The CDR3 runs 15 residues. Deletions cut 0 bases from V and 5 bases from J, with 13 bases between.

This clone was picked up many times. This chain uses TRBV12-3 or TRBV12-4 with TRBJ2-2, with TRBD2 matching over 7 bases. Unmatched junction bases numbered 14, after V lost 7 bases and J lost 3 bases. The CDR3 covers 17 residues. Here the CDR3 DNA reads TGTGCCAGCACATTAGACTCTAGGGCGGGGGACACCGGGGAGCTGTTTTTT. It translates to CASTLDSRAGDTGELFF.

This clone was seen many times. The chain couples TRBV6-1 to TRBJ2-7; 9 bases fit TRBD1. Germline CDR1 and CDR2: MNHNS and SASEGT. The length of the CDR3 is 13 residues. V lost 7 bases and J lost 7; bases outside the gene matches: 8. The CDR3 sequence: CASIRDRAGEQYF. DNA for the CDR3: TGTGCCAGCATCCGGGACAGGGCAGGAGAGCAGTACTTC.